These T cell receptor beta chains were read from a single sample in a study of blood T cell repertoires in COVID-19. Produced via immunoSEQ multiplex PCR; TCRdb's table is partial and in-frame only. Of under 250,000 clones listed, roughly 90% were seen once; the top ten hold around 4%. The sequenced sample consisted of PBMCs or T cells enriched from blood (not recorded which). All receptors derive from a woman in her twenties or thirties with acute COVID-19. Both conserved end residues are part of each CDR3. The D gene is left open where the match is weak.

J,V,D,DNA,CDR3
TRBJ2-3,TRBV5-1,NA,TGCGCCAGCAGCTTTGCGTTTAGCACAGATACGCAGTATTTT,CASSFAFSTDTQYF
TRBJ1-3,TRBV2,NA,TGTGCCAGCAGGGACAGAAACACCATATATTTT,CASRDRNTIYF
TRBJ2-7,TRBV9,TRBD2,TGTGCCAGCAGCGTAGGATTGGGACTAGGGGACGAGCAGTACTTC,CASSVGLGLGDEQYF
TRBJ2-2,TRBV5-1,NA,TGCGCCAGCAGCTTGGATGCAGGCGCGAACACCGGGGAGCTGTTTTTT,CASSLDAGANTGELFF
TRBJ1-3,TRBV18,NA,TGTGCCAGCTATCAGCCAGGCAATTCTGGAAACACCATATATTTT,CASYQPGNSGNTIYF
TRBJ1-4,TRBV25-1,NA,TGTGCCAGCCTCGGTGACCCCGGGTCCGAAAAACTGTTTTTT,CASLGDPGSEKLFF
TRBJ1-2,TRBV25-1,TRBD1,TGTGCCAGCAGCCAGGGGGCAGGCCTCTATGGCTACACCTTC,CASSQGAGLYGYTF
TRBJ2-7,TRBV11-2,TRBD2,TGTGCCAGCAGCTTGGCTTTTGGGACTAGCGTTTCCTACGAGCAGTACTTC,CASSLAFGTSVSYEQYF
TRBJ2-3,TRBV5-1,TRBD1,TGCGCCAGCAGCTTGAGTCGGGCGAGGACAGGGGCTGGAGATACGCAGTATTTT,CASSLSRARTGAGDTQYF
TRBJ1-1,TRBV25-1,NA,TGTGCCAGCAGAAGCATCACGAACACTGAAGCTTTCTTT,CASRSITNTEAFF
TRBJ2-1,TRBV7-3,NA,TGTGCCAGCAGCTTCGGCAATGAGCAGTTCTTC,CASSFGNEQFF
TRBJ1-2,TRBV9,TRBD1,TGTGCCAGCAGCCCCTGGGACAGGGGCTATGGCTACACCTTC,CASSPWDRGYGYTF
TRBJ2-1,TRBV19,TRBD1,TGTGCCAGTAGTATAACGGACAGGGACAATGAGCAGTTCTTC,CASSITDRDNEQFF
TRBJ2-7,TRBV1,NA,TGCACCAGCAGCCAAGAAAGCGCATCGAACTACGAGCAGTACTTC,CTSSQESASNYEQYF